The rows below give T cell receptor beta chains drawn from one sample of a study of cytomegalovirus exposure and HLA in healthy donors. The data were produced by immunoSEQ multiplex PCR, yet TCRdb's version contains in-frame clones alone and is incomplete. The repertoire holds under 150,000 clones, with approximately 64% as singletons. The source material was PBMCs. The receptor set was obtained from a woman in her thirties or forties in good health and CMV-seronegative. The CDR3 runs from the conserved cysteine through the conserved F or W. D genes are given only for firm matches. Clone size is shown for a subset of rows, as once, few, many or a class of expanded clone.

length: 14
size: .
D: .
J: TRBJ1-2
V: TRBV10-3
DNA: TGTGCCAGCGAACGGGGGAGGGATTACGATGGCTACACCTTC
CDR3: CASERGRDYDGYTF

length: 13
size: .
D: .
J: TRBJ1-6
V: TRBV18
DNA: TGTGCCAGCTCCCTTGACCAGGGTTCCCCCCTCCACTTT
CDR3: CASSLDQGSPLHF

length: 15
size: .
D: .
J: TRBJ1-4
V: TRBV4-2
DNA: TGTGCCAGCAGCCAAGATTTGGCCCATAATGAAAAACTGTTTTTT
CDR3: CASSQDLAHNEKLFF

length: 13
size: .
D: TRBD2
J: TRBJ2-1
V: TRBV30
DNA: TGTGCCTGGAGTGTAGAAGCGGGGTCTGAGCAGTTCTTC
CDR3: CAWSVEAGSEQFF

length: 16
size: few
D: .
J: TRBJ1-2
V: TRBV7-6
DNA: TGTGCCAGCAGCTCAAAACAAGCAGGGCCTAACTATGGCTACACCTTC
CDR3: CASSSKQAGPNYGYTF

length: 14
size: .
D: .
J: TRBJ1-2
V: TRBV19
DNA: TGTGCCAGTAGCCCCCTATATTCCACCTATGGCTACACCTTC
CDR3: CASSPLYSTYGYTF

length: 14
size: .
D: TRBD1
J: TRBJ2-2
V: TRBV18
DNA: TGTGCCAGCTCACCCAGACAGGGAACCGGGGAGCTGTTTTTT
CDR3: CASSPRQGTGELFF

length: 17
size: few
D: TRBD2
J: TRBJ2-1
V: TRBV7-3
DNA: TGTGCCAGCAGCTTAACCCCTAGCGGGGGGTCCTACAATGAGCAGTTCTTC
CDR3: CASSLTPSGGSYNEQFF

length: 13
size: .
D: .
J: TRBJ2-1
V: TRBV5-1
DNA: TGCGCCAGCAGCTTGGCAGGGGACAATGAGCAGTTCTTC
CDR3: CASSLAGDNEQFF

length: 14
size: .
D: TRBD1
J: TRBJ2-7
V: TRBV27
DNA: TGTGCCAGCAGTGGGACAGGGAGTACCTACGAGCAGTACTTC
CDR3: CASSGTGSTYEQYF

length: 13
size: .
D: .
J: TRBJ1-2
V: TRBV9
DNA: TGTGCCAGCAAACAGGTCCTGGATTATGGCTACACCTTC
CDR3: CASKQVLDYGYTF

length: 20
size: once
D: .
J: TRBJ2-2
V: TRBV4-1
DNA: TGCGCCAGCAGCCAAGATCGTGGGCAGGGCATTTTAAAGAACACCGGGGAGCTGTTTTTT
CDR3: CASSQDRGQGILKNTGELFF

length: 15
size: .
D: .
J: TRBJ1-2
V: TRBV7-9
DNA: TGTGCCAGCAGCTTAAGTGGTCTAAGCTTCGATGGCTACACCTTC
CDR3: CASSLSGLSFDGYTF

length: 14
size: once
D: TRBD1
J: TRBJ2-7
V: TRBV4-3
DNA: TGCGCCAGCAGCCCCGGACAGGACTCCTACGAGCAGTACTTC
CDR3: CASSPGQDSYEQYF

length: 15
size: .
D: TRBD2
J: TRBJ2-5
V: TRBV7-7
DNA: TGTGCCAGCAGCCCCGGAGCGGGGGTTCAGGAGACCCAGTACTTC
CDR3: CASSPGAGVQETQYF

length: 17
size: .
D: TRBD1
J: TRBJ2-7
V: TRBV28
DNA: TGTGCCAGCAGTTTGAGTGGCCGGGACAGGGGTACCTACGAGCAGTACTTC
CDR3: CASSLSGRDRGTYEQYF

length: 14
size: .
D: .
J: TRBJ1-2
V: TRBV4-1
DNA: TGCGCCAGCAGCCTAGGGGGTTCAAGCTATGGCTACACCTTC
CDR3: CASSLGGSSYGYTF

length: 13
size: .
D: .
J: TRBJ1-1
V: TRBV30
DNA: TGTGCCTGGAGTGTGGCGGGGGCCCCCGAAGCTTTCTTT
CDR3: CAWSVAGAPEAFF

length: 16
size: .
D: TRBD1
J: TRBJ1-2
V: TRBV7-2
DNA: TGTGCCAGCAGCTTAACCCTAGTAGGGGGCGTAGGTGGCTACACCTTC
CDR3: CASSLTLVGGVGGYTF

length: 16
size: .
D: TRBD2
J: TRBJ2-3
V: TRBV19
DNA: TGTGCCAGTAGTCTCCAGGGCGGGGGTTCCACAGATACGCAGTATTTT
CDR3: CASSLQGGGSTDTQYF

length: 12
size: .
D: .
J: TRBJ1-1
V: TRBV15
DNA: TGTGCCACCAGCAGAGATCGAACAGCAGCTTTCTTT
CDR3: CATSRDRTAAFF

length: 16
size: .
D: TRBD1
J: TRBJ1-5
V: TRBV19
DNA: TGTGCCAGTAGTAAACCGGGACAGAATAGCAATCAGCCCCAGCATTTT
CDR3: CASSKPGQNSNQPQHF

length: 14
size: .
D: TRBD2
J: TRBJ2-5
V: TRBV7-2
DNA: TGTGCCAGCAGCCCAAGCGGGGCCCAAGAGACCCAGTACTTC
CDR3: CASSPSGAQETQYF

length: 18
size: .
D: TRBD1
J: TRBJ1-6
V: TRBV7-8
DNA: TGTGCCAGCAGCTTATTCCCTAATCGACAGGGGGCGTTTAAGCCCCTCCACTTT
CDR3: CASSLFPNRQGAFKPLHF

length: 13
size: few
D: .
J: TRBJ1-4
V: TRBV30
DNA: TGTGCCTGGAGCCCTCAGGTCAACAGCGGACTGTTTTTT
CDR3: CAWSPQVNSGLFF

length: 12
size: .
D: .
J: TRBJ2-7
V: TRBV29-1
DNA: TGCAGCGTTGAAACAGAAGCCTACGAGCAGTACTTC
CDR3: CSVETEAYEQYF

length: 16
size: .
D: .
J: TRBJ1-1
V: TRBV28
DNA: TGTGCCAGCAGTTCGGGATGGCCCGGGGTATCCACTGAAGCTTTCTTT
CDR3: CASSSGWPGVSTEAFF

length: 15
size: .
D: .
J: TRBJ1-2
V: TRBV25-1
DNA: TGTGCCAGCAGTGAAGGGGGAGGGGTCTTACGGGGCTACACCTTC
CDR3: CASSEGGGVLRGYTF

length: 12
size: .
D: .
J: TRBJ1-1
V: TRBV25-1
DNA: TGTGCCAGCAGTGACTGGAACACTGAAGCTTTCTTT
CDR3: CASSDWNTEAFF

length: 16
size: .
D: .
J: TRBJ1-2
V: TRBV27
DNA: TGTGCCAGCAGTTTTTTCGACGGCAGGGCAGGTTATGGCTACACCTTC
CDR3: CASSFFDGRAGYGYTF

length: 15
size: .
D: .
J: TRBJ2-2
V: TRBV27
DNA: TGTGCCAGCAGTTTAGGAGGGGGGGCGATCGGGGAGCTGTTTTTT
CDR3: CASSLGGGAIGELFF

length: 14
size: once
D: TRBD1
J: TRBJ2-7
V: TRBV18
DNA: TGTGCCAGCTCACCACCGACAGGGCCCTACGAGCAGTACTTC
CDR3: CASSPPTGPYEQYF